Listed below are T cell receptor beta chains from one sample, sequenced in a study of T cell repertoires in cytomegalovirus infection. TCRdb analysed the reads with MiXCR anew, one entry per CDR3 protein. The sample includes 200,000 to 250,000 distinct CDR3 sequences, approximately 24% of them seen just once. The sequenced sample consisted of CD8+ T cells from PBMCs. These receptors were obtained from a human donor in good health (CMV status not recorded). Some clones in this sample may be carry-over from other donors' samples. Each CDR3 is given with its conserved first and last residue. Fields, in order: V gene, J gene, clone size, D gene, CDR3 protein, CDR3 DNA. A D gene is named only where the DNA matches it firmly. The size entry is marked missing in some rows and otherwise reads once, few, many or a size class.

>TRBV29-1|TRBJ2-1|NA|TRBD1
CSAWGGGTGVFNEQFF
TGCAGCGCATGGGGCGGGGGGACAGGGGTTTTTAATGAGCAGTTCTTC
>TRBV7-2|TRBJ2-1|many|TRBD1
CASRRDRGLNNEQFF
TGTGCCAGCAGACGAGACAGGGGGCTGAACAATGAGCAGTTCTTC
>TRBV6-6|TRBJ2-3|NA|TRBD2
CASSVAGPGDTQYF
TGTGCCAGCAGCGTAGCGGGGCCCGGGGATACGCAGTATTTT
>TRBV6-5|TRBJ2-7|few|NA
CASSYLTGSSYEQYF
TGTGCCAGCAGTTATCTTACAGGGAGCTCCTACGAGCAGTACTTC
>TRBV3-1|TRBJ2-5|NA|TRBD2
CASSHIAGGWETQYF
TGTGCCAGCAGCCATATAGCGGGGGGGTGGGAGACCCAGTACTTC
>TRBV28|TRBJ2-5|NA|NA
CASSFWKDAVETQYF
TGTGCCAGCAGTTTTTGGAAGGACGCGGTAGAGACCCAGTACTTC
>TRBV9|TRBJ2-3|NA|TRBD2
CASSVGGAGSTDTQYF
TGTGCCAGCAGCGTAGGGGGAGCGGGGAGCACAGATACGCAGTATTTT
>TRBV3-1|TRBJ2-3|NA|TRBD1
CASSRTGLEPDTQYF
TGTGCCAGCAGCCGGACAGGGTTGGAACCAGATACGCAGTATTTT
>TRBV7-2|TRBJ1-1|many|NA
CASSLVRRTEAFF
TGTGCCAGCAGCTTAGTCAGGAGGACTGAAGCTTTCTTT
>TRBV2|TRBJ2-5|NA|NA
CASSGMEGMVQETQYF
TGTGCCAGCAGTGGTATGGAGGGCATGGTTCAAGAGACCCAGTACTTC
>TRBV29-1|TRBJ2-5|few|NA
CSVEVSGVEETQYF
TGCAGCGTTGAGGTGTCGGGGGTCGAAGAGACCCAGTACTTC
>TRBV2|TRBJ1-2|NA|TRBD1
CAIADRAFGYTF
TGTGCCATCGCTGACAGGGCCTTTGGCTACACCTTC
>TRBV28|TRBJ1-2|NA|NA
CAGSSRSSGYTF
TGTGCCGGCAGTTCCCGATCGAGTGGCTACACCTTC
>TRBV29-1|TRBJ2-3|once|NA
CSVDKAATDTQYF
TGCAGCGTTGACAAAGCGGCAACAGATACGCAGTATTTT
>TRBV28|TRBJ2-7|few|NA
CASSLRGGIYEQYF
TGTGCCAGCAGTTTAAGGGGGGGGATCTACGAGCAGTACTTC
>TRBV5-1|TRBJ2-7|many|NA
CASSLWTAASSSYEQYF
TGCGCCAGCAGCCTGTGGACTGCCGCCTCGTCAAGCTACGAGCAGTACTTC
>TRBV20-1|TRBJ2-1|many|TRBD2
CSAYGTINNEQFF
TGCAGTGCTTATGGGACTATTAACAATGAGCAGTTCTTC
>TRBV2|TRBJ1-1|NA|TRBD1
CASSPGQLLSTEAFF
TGTGCCAGCAGCCCGGGACAGCTCTTGAGCACTGAAGCTTTCTTT
>TRBV7-2|TRBJ2-2|few|NA
CASSLGVRVDTGELFF
TGTGCCAGCAGCTTAGGAGTTAGGGTGGACACCGGGGAGCTGTTTTTT
>TRBV29-1|TRBJ2-7|NA|TRBD2
CSVEDTLAGASYEQYF
TGCAGCGTTGAAGATACCCTAGCGGGGGCCTCCTACGAGCAGTACTTC
>TRBV28|TRBJ2-7|few|TRBD1
CASSLRGTGDEQYF
TGTGCCAGCAGTTTACGAGGGACAGGTGACGAGCAGTACTTC
>TRBV24-1|TRBJ2-1|NA|NA
CATSDFADEQFF
TGTGCCACCAGTGATTTCGCGGATGAGCAGTTCTTC
>TRBV7-9|TRBJ2-1|NA|TRBD2
CASTPPGGPPSEQFF
TGTGCCAGCACCCCCCCGGGGGGGCCCCCAAGTGAGCAGTTCTTC
>TRBV20-1|TRBJ2-1|many|NA
CSAVPLKGVYNEQFF
TGCAGTGCTGTCCCATTAAAGGGAGTCTACAATGAGCAGTTCTTC
>TRBV18|TRBJ2-3|NA|NA
CASSPNIDYPDTQYF
TGTGCCAGCTCACCTAACATAGATTATCCAGATACGCAGTATTTT
>TRBV28|TRBJ2-5|few|TRBD1
CASRGTGGAGETQYF
TGTGCCAGCAGGGGGACAGGGGGCGCCGGGGAGACCCAGTACTTC
>TRBV12-3/TRBV12-4|TRBJ2-7|NA|NA
CASSSQGGFGEQYF
TGTGCCAGCAGTTCGCAGGGTGGTTTTGGAGAGCAGTACTTC
>TRBV25-1|TRBJ2-2|many|TRBD1
CASTGAGQANTGELFF
TGTGCCAGCACCGGCGCGGGACAGGCGAACACCGGGGAGCTGTTTTTT
>TRBV28|TRBJ2-7|NA|NA
CASSLMGDYEQYF
TGTGCCAGCAGTTTGATGGGGGACTACGAGCAGTACTTC
>TRBV29-1|TRBJ2-3|NA|NA
CSVEGPMTDTQYF
TGCAGCGTTGAGGGTCCAATGACAGATACGCAGTATTTT
>TRBV6-2/TRBV6-3|TRBJ2-1|NA|NA
CATSANEQFF
TGTGCCACTTCGGCCAATGAGCAGTTCTTC
>TRBV2|TRBJ1-3|NA|NA
CASSDPQGSGNTIYF
TGTGCCAGCAGTGACCCCCAGGGCTCTGGAAACACCATATATTTT
>TRBV5-1|TRBJ2-1|NA|NA
CASSLVPRQLPNEQFF
TGCGCCAGCAGCTTGGTTCCTAGGCAGCTCCCCAATGAGCAGTTCTTC
>TRBV5-6|TRBJ2-5|many|NA
CASSEGTIQETQYF
TGTGCCAGCAGCGAAGGGACAATTCAAGAGACCCAGTACTTC
>TRBV10-2|TRBJ2-7|NA|NA
CASGDFPEQYF
TGCGCCAGCGGAGATTTTCCCGAGCAGTACTTC
>TRBV12-3/TRBV12-4|TRBJ1-2|NA|NA
CASTIPGNYGYTF
TGTGCCAGCACCATACCAGGGAATTATGGCTACACCTTC
>TRBV20-1|TRBJ2-7|few|TRBD2
CSASVLAGNYEQYF
TGCAGTGCTAGTGTCCTAGCGGGGAACTACGAGCAGTACTTC
>TRBV9|TRBJ1-1|NA|NA
CASSLLEGVNTEAFF
TGTGCCAGCAGCCTGCTTGAGGGGGTGAACACTGAAGCTTTCTTT
>TRBV28|TRBJ1-2|few|NA
CASSLFKSDGYTF
TGTGCCAGCAGTTTGTTCAAGTCAGATGGCTACACCTTC
>TRBV28|TRBJ2-2|once|NA
CASSLRGPHTGELFF
TGTGCCAGCAGTTTAAGGGGACCCCACACCGGGGAGCTGTTTTTT
>TRBV4-1|TRBJ1-1|NA|NA
CASSQSRTLGTEAFF
TGCGCCAGCAGCCAATCAAGAACCCTGGGCACTGAAGCTTTCTTT
>TRBV7-2|TRBJ1-1|many|TRBD1
CASSYGQGARTEAFF
TGTGCCAGCAGCTACGGACAGGGGGCGAGGACTGAAGCTTTCTTT
>TRBV29-1|TRBJ1-2|NA|NA
CSVEGPFYGYTF
TGCAGCGTTGAAGGGCCTTTCTATGGCTACACCTTC
>TRBV7-9|TRBJ1-1|few|TRBD1
CASSSPRQGTPEAFF
TGTGCCAGCAGCTCCCCACGACAGGGTACCCCTGAAGCTTTCTTT
>TRBV7-9|TRBJ2-7|NA|TRBD2
CASSRRLAGGSYEQYF
TGTGCCAGCAGCCGTCGGTTAGCGGGGGGATCCTACGAGCAGTACTTC
>TRBV20-1|TRBJ2-7|NA|TRBD2
CSARALAGSSYEQYF
TGCAGTGCTAGAGCTTTAGCGGGGAGCTCCTACGAGCAGTACTTC
>TRBV28|TRBJ2-4|few|NA
CATLLLGWAENIQYF
TGTGCCACTCTCCTTTTGGGGTGGGCGGAAAACATTCAGTACTTC
>TRBV5-6|TRBJ1-6|few|TRBD1
CASSSGQASGSYNSPLHF
TGTGCCAGCAGCTCCGGACAGGCCTCAGGCTCCTATAATTCACCCCTCCACTTT
>TRBV6-5|TRBJ2-1|few|NA
CASSYKWPHIANEQFF
TGTGCCAGCAGTTACAAATGGCCCCATATTGCCAATGAGCAGTTCTTC
>TRBV28|TRBJ2-5|NA|NA
CATDAQGQQETQYF
TGTGCCACCGACGCCCAGGGACAACAAGAGACCCAGTACTTC
>TRBV29-1|TRBJ2-1|few|NA
CSVEPTAYNEQFF
TGCAGCGTTGAACCGACAGCGTACAATGAGCAGTTCTTC
>TRBV9|TRBJ2-2|NA|NA
CASSFSSGSVVTGELFF
TGTGCCAGCAGCTTTTCGAGTGGCTCTGTGGTCACCGGGGAGCTGTTTTTT
>TRBV9|TRBJ2-1|NA|NA
CASSLGQQFTYNEQFF
TGTGCCAGCAGCCTGGGGCAGCAGTTTACCTACAATGAGCAGTTCTTC
>TRBV20-1|TRBJ1-2|NA|TRBD1
CSARDGQGVDGYTF
TGCAGTGCTAGAGATGGTCAGGGGGTTGATGGCTACACCTTC
>TRBV14|TRBJ2-7|NA|NA
CASSQAGYEQYF
TGTGCCAGCAGCCAAGCTGGCTACGAGCAGTACTTC
>TRBV7-9|TRBJ2-1|few|NA
CASSLVPATDNEQFF
TGTGCCAGCAGCTTAGTCCCGGCGACCGACAATGAGCAGTTCTTC
>TRBV7-9|TRBJ2-7|few|NA
CASSPGPLPYEQYF
TGTGCCAGCAGCCCCGGACCCCTACCATACGAGCAGTACTTC
>TRBV6-4|TRBJ1-1|few|NA
CASSVVPNTEAFF
TGTGCCAGCAGTGTTGTCCCGAACACTGAAGCTTTCTTT
>TRBV2|TRBJ1-6|NA|NA
CASGRDISYNSPLHF
TGTGCCAGCGGCAGGGATATCTCCTATAATTCACCCCTCCACTTT
>TRBV7-9|TRBJ1-1|NA|NA
CASRNQVNTEAFF
TGTGCCAGCAGGAATCAGGTGAACACTGAAGCTTTCTTT